Given below is one T cell receptor (beta chain) in context. Sequencing relied on a cDNA template that was reverse transcribed from extracted RNA. Repertoires were generated with immunoSEQ multiplex PCR, while TCRdb's copy carries only in-frame clones and drops some. The repertoire includes 100,000 to 120,000 clones, about 50% of them detected once, and approximately 23% sits in the top ten. Trimming shortened V by 4 bases and J by 5 bases, and 9 bases separated the two germline ends. The germline gives CDR1 GTSNPN, CDR2 SVGIG (reference sequence). The CDR3 consists of 12 residues. These data come from a study of CD8+ T cells in alopecia areata.

The sequenced sample was NKG2D-low CD8+ T cells sorted from blood. This clonotype was sampled from a human donor with alopecia areata. The chain has TRBV30 and TRBJ2-1; possible D gene TRBD2, 5 bases. The CDR3: CAWTGGHNEQFF. CDR3 bases: TGTGCCTGGACGGGCGGGCACAATGAGCAGTTCTTC.